These T cell receptor beta chains were read from a single sample in a study of metastatic and nonmetastatic thyroid tumors. TCRdb re-processed the PCR reads through MiXCR. Of over 15,000 clones in the sample, about 35% are singletons; the top ten hold roughly 7%. Material for sequencing was tumor tissue. These TCRs come from a female donor with papillary thyroid cancer or a benign thyroid nodule (not recorded which). Some clones in this sample may be carry-over from other donors' samples. Each CDR3 is given with its conserved first and last residue. D genes are given only for firm matches. Size tells how often a clone was seen (once, few, many) or the class of an expanded clone, and some rows leave it out.

>TRBV19|TRBJ2-7|-|-
TGTGCCAGTAGTTACGGGGGACAGATCTACGAGCAGTACTTC
CASSYGGQIYEQYF
>TRBV30|TRBJ2-7|TRBD2|once
TGTGCCTGGAGTGTAGGCGGGAGAGGTTTGTACGAGCAGTACTTC
CAWSVGGRGLYEQYF
>TRBV20-1|TRBJ1-2|-|medium-sized
TGCAGTGCTAGTAGGACAGACGGGATCTATGGCTACACCTTC
CSASRTDGIYGYTF
>TRBV12-3/TRBV12-4|TRBJ1-1|-|many
TGTGCCAGCAGTTTACGGGGAATACACACTGAAGCTTTCTTT
CASSLRGIHTEAFF
>TRBV6-1|TRBJ2-7|-|-
TGTGCCAGCATCGGACAAAACGAGCAGTACTTC
CASIGQNEQYF
>TRBV7-2|TRBJ2-7|-|-
TGTGCCAGCAGCCCCTACTCCTACGAGCAGTACTTC
CASSPYSYEQYF
>TRBV15|TRBJ2-5|-|medium-sized
TGTGCCACCAGCAGAGAGGGGGGAGCCCGGGGGTACTTC
CATSREGGARGYF
>TRBV24-1|TRBJ2-6|TRBD1|medium-sized
TGTGCCACCAGTGATTTGGACAGGGTTGCTGGGGCCAACGTCCTGACTTTC
CATSDLDRVAGANVLTF
>TRBV4-2|TRBJ1-4|-|medium-sized
TGTGCCAGCAGCCAAGACAGGGAAAAACTGTTTTTT
CASSQDREKLFF
>TRBV20-1|TRBJ2-1|TRBD2|-
TGCAGTGCTAGAGACTTCGTGCGCGGGAGAGTTGATGAGCAGTTCTTC
CSARDFVRGRVDEQFF
>TRBV20-1|TRBJ2-1|-|medium-sized
TGCAGTGCTAGAGATCAAACGGGACAAAACAATGAGCAGTTCTTC
CSARDQTGQNNEQFF
>TRBV7-2|TRBJ2-2|TRBD2|-
TGTGCCAGCAGCTTAGTGCTTAGCGGGAGGTCGAACACCGGGGAGCTGTTTTTT
CASSLVLSGRSNTGELFF
>TRBV20-1|TRBJ2-1|TRBD2|medium-sized
TGCAGTGCTAGACTAGCGGACAATGAGCAGTTCTTC
CSARLADNEQFF
>TRBV20-1|TRBJ2-7|-|-
TGCAGTGCTCCCGCGGGCAGAAACGAGCAGTACTTC
CSAPAGRNEQYF
>TRBV28|TRBJ2-3|TRBD2|few
TGTGCCAGCAGTTGGGGGCTGGGCGGGAGGGACTCGGATACGCATTATTTT
CASSWGLGGRDSDTHYF
>TRBV2|TRBJ1-1|-|medium-sized
TGTGCCAGCAATAGACAGAACACTGAAGCTTTCTTT
CASNRQNTEAFF
>TRBV20-1|TRBJ2-7|TRBD2|few
TGCAGTGCTAACCGGGACTATTCCTACGAGCAGTACTTC
CSANRDYSYEQYF
>TRBV27|TRBJ2-7|-|few
TGTGCCAGCAGTTTATCAGCTGTGCGGCGCTACGAGCAGTACTTC
CASSLSAVRRYEQYF
>TRBV11-2|TRBJ2-7|TRBD1|-
TGTGCCAGCAGCTTCCTACTCACAGGGGCTAGCTCCTACGAGCAGTACTTC
CASSFLLTGASSYEQYF
>TRBV5-1|TRBJ2-3|-|-
TGCGCCAGCAGCTTGGGGGGACATCCGAGCACAGATACGCAGTATTTT
CASSLGGHPSTDTQYF
>TRBV5-1|TRBJ1-6|-|medium-sized
TGCGCCAGCAGCCGGGGGGACGCGGTGGATTCACCCCTCCACTTT
CASSRGDAVDSPLHF
>TRBV3-1|TRBJ2-5|TRBD2|many
TGTGCCAGCAGACCAGCGGGGACGAGGGAGACCCGGTACTTC
CASRPAGTRETRYF
>TRBV7-2|TRBJ2-5|-|many
TGTGCCAGCAGCTTAGGGCTACAAGAGACCCAGTACTTC
CASSLGLQETQYF
>TRBV5-1|TRBJ2-7|-|-
TGCGCCAGCAGCTTGGGGACACCCTCCTACGAGCAGTACTTC
CASSLGTPSYEQYF
>TRBV29-1|TRBJ2-7|-|many
TGCAGCGCCACCGGGACCAGCCCTTACGAGCAGTACTTC
CSATGTSPYEQYF
>TRBV4-3|TRBJ1-4|-|-
TGCGCCAGCAGCCAAGACTTGAGAAAACTGTTTTTT
CASSQDLRKLFF
>TRBV18|TRBJ2-5|-|many
TGTGCCAGCTCACTCGGGCTTCAAGAGACCCAGTACTTC
CASSLGLQETQYF
>TRBV24-1|TRBJ2-2|TRBD2|-
TGTGCCACCAGTGATCCAGGGACTAGCGGGAGGCTTGGCGGGGAGCTGTTTTTT
CATSDPGTSGRLGGELFF
>TRBV2|TRBJ1-4|-|medium-sized
TGTGCCAGCAGTGAATTTCGGACCTCAACTAATGAAAAACTGTTTTTT
CASSEFRTSTNEKLFF
>TRBV4-1|TRBJ1-2|TRBD1|many
TGCGCCAGCAGCCAAGATGGCCAGGGGGGTGATGGCTACACCTTC
CASSQDGQGGDGYTF
>TRBV5-1|TRBJ2-3|TRBD1|many
TGCGCCAGCAGCTCCCGGGACAGCGCAGATACGCAGTATTTT
CASSSRDSADTQYF
>TRBV6-1|TRBJ1-1|-|many
TGTGCCAGCAGTGAAGCGCTTCGGACCTCACCCAGTGAAGCTTTCTTT
CASSEALRTSPSEAFF
>TRBV11-2|TRBJ2-3|-|large
TGTGCCAGCAGCTTAGACGCGCAGTATTTT
CASSLDAQYF
>TRBV4-2|TRBJ1-5|-|-
TGTGCCAGCAGCCAAGATTTGAGTCAGCCCCAGCATTTT
CASSQDLSQPQHF
>TRBV6-4|TRBJ1-1|-|-
TGTGCCAGCAGTGACTCGACTTCCCGAAGGGGGGCTGAAGCTTTCTTT
CASSDSTSRRGAEAFF